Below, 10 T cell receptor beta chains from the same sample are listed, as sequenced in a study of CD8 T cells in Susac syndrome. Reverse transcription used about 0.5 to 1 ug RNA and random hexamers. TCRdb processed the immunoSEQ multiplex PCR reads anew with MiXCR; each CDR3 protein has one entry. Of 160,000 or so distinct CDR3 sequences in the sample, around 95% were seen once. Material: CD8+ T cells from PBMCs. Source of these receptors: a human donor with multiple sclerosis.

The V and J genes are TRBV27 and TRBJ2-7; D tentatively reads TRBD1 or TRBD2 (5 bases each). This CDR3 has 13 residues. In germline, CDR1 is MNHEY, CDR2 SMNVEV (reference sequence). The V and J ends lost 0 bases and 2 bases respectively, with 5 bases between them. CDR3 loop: CASSLSGAYEQYF. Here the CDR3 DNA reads TGTGCCAGCAGTTTATCGGGGGCCTACGAGCAGTACTTC.

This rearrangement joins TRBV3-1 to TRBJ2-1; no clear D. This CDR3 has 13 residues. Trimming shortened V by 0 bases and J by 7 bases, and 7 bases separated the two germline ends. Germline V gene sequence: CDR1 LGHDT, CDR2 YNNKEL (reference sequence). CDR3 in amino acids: CASSQEGWNEQFF. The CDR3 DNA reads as TGTGCCAGCAGCCAAGAGGGGTGGAATGAGCAGTTCTTC.

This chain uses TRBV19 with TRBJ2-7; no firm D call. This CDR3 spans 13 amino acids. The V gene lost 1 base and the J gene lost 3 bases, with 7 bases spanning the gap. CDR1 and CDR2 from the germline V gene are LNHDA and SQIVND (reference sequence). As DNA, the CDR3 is TGTGCCAGTAGTATAGTCCCAAACTACGAGCAGTACTTC. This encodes CASSIVPNYEQYF. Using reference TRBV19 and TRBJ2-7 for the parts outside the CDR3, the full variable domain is DGGITQSPKYLFRKEGQNVTLSCEQNLNHDAMYWYRQDPGQGLRLIYYSQIVNDFQKGDIAEGYSVSREKKESFPLTVTSAQKNPTAFYLCASSIVPNYEQYFGPGTRLTVT.

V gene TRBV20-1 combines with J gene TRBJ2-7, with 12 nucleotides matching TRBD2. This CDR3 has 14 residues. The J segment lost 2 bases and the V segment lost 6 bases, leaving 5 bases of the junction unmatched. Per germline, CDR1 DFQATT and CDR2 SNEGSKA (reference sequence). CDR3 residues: CSAGRLAGAYEQYF. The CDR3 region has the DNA TGCAGTGCAGGAAGACTAGCGGGGGCCTACGAGCAGTACTTC.

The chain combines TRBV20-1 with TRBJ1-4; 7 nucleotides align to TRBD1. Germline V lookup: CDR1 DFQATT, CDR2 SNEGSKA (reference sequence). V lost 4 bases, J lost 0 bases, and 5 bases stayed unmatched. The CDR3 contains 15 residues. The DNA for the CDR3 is TGCAGTGCTACAGACAGGGCTGCAACTAATGAAAAACTGTTTTTT. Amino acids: CSATDRAATNEKLFF.

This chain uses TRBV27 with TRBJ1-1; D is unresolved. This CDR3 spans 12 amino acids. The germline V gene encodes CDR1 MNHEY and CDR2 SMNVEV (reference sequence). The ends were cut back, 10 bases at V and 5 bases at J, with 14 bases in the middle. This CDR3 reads CATKSSWTEAFF. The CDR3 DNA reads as TGTGCCACCAAGAGTAGTTGGACTGAAGCTTTCTTT.

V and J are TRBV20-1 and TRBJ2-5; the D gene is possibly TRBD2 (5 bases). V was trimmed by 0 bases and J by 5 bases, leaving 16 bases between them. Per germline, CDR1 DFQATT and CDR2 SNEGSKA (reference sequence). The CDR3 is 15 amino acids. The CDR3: CSAREGLGVGETQYF. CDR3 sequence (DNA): TGCAGTGCTAGAGAAGGGCTCGGGGTGGGGGAGACCCAGTACTTC.

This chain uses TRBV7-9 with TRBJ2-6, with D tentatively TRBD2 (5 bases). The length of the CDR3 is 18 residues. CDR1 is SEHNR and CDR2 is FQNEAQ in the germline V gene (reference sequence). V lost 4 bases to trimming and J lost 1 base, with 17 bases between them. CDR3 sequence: CASSYPQAGGSGANVLTF. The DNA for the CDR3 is TGTGCCAGCAGCTACCCCCAGGCCGGCGGGTCTGGGGCCAACGTCCTGACTTTC.

CDR3 nucleotides: TGTGCCAGCAGCCTATCAAGACTGATTAGCTCCTACAATGAGCAGTTCTTC. Translating it yields CASSLSRLISSYNEQFF. The chain employs TRBV3-1 and TRBJ2-1; D is unresolved. In germline, CDR1 is LGHDT, CDR2 YNNKEL (reference sequence). The CDR3 length is 17 residues. Trimming removed 4 bases from V and 0 bases from J, with 16 bases in between.

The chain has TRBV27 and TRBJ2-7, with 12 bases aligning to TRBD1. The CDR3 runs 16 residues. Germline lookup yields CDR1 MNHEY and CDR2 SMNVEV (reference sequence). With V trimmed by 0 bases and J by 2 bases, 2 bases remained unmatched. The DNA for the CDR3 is TGTGCCAGCAGTTTATCGGGGACAGGGGGCGCCTACGAGCAGTACTTC. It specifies CASSLSGTGGAYEQYF.